This note documents a single T cell receptor beta chain sequence. This sample was included in a study of T cells in localized non-small cell lung cancer. The protocol was immunoSEQ multiplex PCR, while the TCRdb copy is restricted to in-frame clones and leaves out a portion. The sample has hundreds of clones; roughly 25% are singletons. Between the trimmed V and J ends, which lost 0 bases and 3 bases, there was a span of 6 bases. Germline CDR1 reads WNHNN; CDR2 reads SYGVQD (reference sequence). The CDR3 runs to 13 residues. The TCR sequence derives from a male donor older than 55 with stage III squamous cell lung carcinoma. The V call is TRBV10-1, the J call TRBJ2-7, with D unresolved. This material consisted of lung tumor tissue, taken before any cancer treatment. CDR3 protein: CASSESPGYEQYF. The CDR3 nucleotides are TGCGCCAGCAGTGAGTCTCCGGGCTACGAGCAGTACTTC.